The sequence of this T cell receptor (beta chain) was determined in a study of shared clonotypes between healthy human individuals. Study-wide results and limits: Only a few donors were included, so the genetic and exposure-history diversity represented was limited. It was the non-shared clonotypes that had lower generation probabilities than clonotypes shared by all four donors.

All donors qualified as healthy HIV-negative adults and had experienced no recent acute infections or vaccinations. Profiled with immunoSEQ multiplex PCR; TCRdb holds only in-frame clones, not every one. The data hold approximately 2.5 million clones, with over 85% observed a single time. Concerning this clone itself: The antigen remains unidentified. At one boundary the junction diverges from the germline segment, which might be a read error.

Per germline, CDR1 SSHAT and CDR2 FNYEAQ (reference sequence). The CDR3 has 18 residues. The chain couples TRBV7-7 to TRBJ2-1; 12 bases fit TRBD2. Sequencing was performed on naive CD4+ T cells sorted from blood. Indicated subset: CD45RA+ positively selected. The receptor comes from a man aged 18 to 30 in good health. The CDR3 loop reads CASSQLAGGRTHYNEQFF. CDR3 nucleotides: TGTGCTAGCAGCCAACTAGCGGGAGGACGGACCCACTACAATGAGCAGTTCTTC. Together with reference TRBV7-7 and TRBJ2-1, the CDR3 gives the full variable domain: GAGVSQSPRYKVTKRGQDVTLRCDPISSHATLYWYQQALGQGPEFLTYFNYEAQPDKSGLPSDRFSAERPEGSISTLTIQRTEQRDSAMYRCASSQLAGGRTHYNEQFFGPGTRLTVL.